The subject of this entry is one T cell receptor beta chain. Its matching antigen is unknown. This table comes from immunoSEQ multiplex PCR, and its TCRdb copy is limited to in-frame clones, with some not included. The sample shows 47,000 or so clones, approximately 73% of them seen only once. Germline CDR1 and CDR2: SGHVS and FQNEAQ. The V end lost 1 base, the J end lost 8 bases, and 12 bases lay between the germline ends. The CDR3 runs 15 residues. These data originate in a study of PD-1 blockade in classical Hodgkin lymphoma. Study observations and caveats: Similar baseline diversity was found in complete responders and newly diagnosed patients. Patients who initiated nivolumab within 1 year of ASCT were excluded.

Every one of the patients relapsed after autologous stem cell transplantation (brentuximab vedotin exposure was variable). The sequence derives from a human donor with classical Hodgkin lymphoma. The genes are TRBV7-8 and TRBJ1-6, with D unresolved. Here the sequenced sample was peripheral blood mononuclear cells (PBMCs), taken at baseline. The CDR3 DNA is TGTGCCAGCAGCTTAGGGGTCGGGAAGGATTCACCCCTCCACTTT. This gives the protein CASSLGVGKDSPLHF.